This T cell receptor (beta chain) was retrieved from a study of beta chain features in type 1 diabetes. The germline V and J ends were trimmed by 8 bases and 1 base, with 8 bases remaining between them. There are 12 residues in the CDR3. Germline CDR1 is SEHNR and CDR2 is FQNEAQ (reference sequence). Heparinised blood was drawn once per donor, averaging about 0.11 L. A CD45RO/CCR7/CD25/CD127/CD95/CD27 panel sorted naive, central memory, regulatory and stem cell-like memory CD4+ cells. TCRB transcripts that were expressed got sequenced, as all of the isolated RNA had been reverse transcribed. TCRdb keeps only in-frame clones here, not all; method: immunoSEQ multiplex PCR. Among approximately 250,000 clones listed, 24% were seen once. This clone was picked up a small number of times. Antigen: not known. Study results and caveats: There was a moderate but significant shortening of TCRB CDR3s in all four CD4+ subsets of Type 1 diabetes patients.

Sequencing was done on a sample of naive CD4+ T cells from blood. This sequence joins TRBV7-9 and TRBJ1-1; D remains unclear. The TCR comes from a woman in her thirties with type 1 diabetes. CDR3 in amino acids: CASGHRNTEAFF. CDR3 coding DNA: TGTGCCAGCGGTCATAGGAACACTGAAGCTTTCTTT.